This T cell receptor (beta chain) was profiled in a study of breast tumors, draining lymph nodes, adjacent tissues. CDR3 length equals 15 residues. CDR1 is SGHRS and CDR2 is YFSETQ in the germline V gene. V lost 0 bases, J lost 1 base, and 7 bases lay in between. Study-level findings and limits: Compared with lymph nodes, tumors were less diverse; compared with nontumor tissue, more. Findings are consistent with lymph node origin and intratumoral expansion of most tumor T cells. Luminal-like breast cancer showed significantly higher tumor–nontumor repertoire similarity than basal-like. Data only fit, rather than demonstrated, lymph node origin of most tumor T cells.

One entry per CDR3 protein results from TCRdb running MiXCR on the multiplex PCR reads. In the table there are approximately 140,000 distinct CDR3 sequences, around a third of which are singletons. This clonotype came up many times. Its matching antigen is unknown. Breast cancer patients provided tissue from their axillary draining lymph nodes. The sequencing sample was made of axillary lymph node tissue. This receptor was taken from a female donor with breast cancer. Some clones in this sample may be carry-over from other donors' samples. The chain carries TRBV5-1 and TRBJ2-2; D uncertain. CDR3 bases: TGCGCCAGCAGCTTGGAGGTAGGGAACACCGGGGAGCTGTTTTTT. Its protein is CASSLEVGNTGELFF. Full variable domain (outside the CDR3, taken from reference TRBV5-1 and TRBJ2-2): KAGVTQTPRYLIKTRGQQVTLSCSPISGHRSVSWYQQTPGQGLQFLFEYFSETQRNKGNFPGRFSGRQFSNSRSEMNVSTLELGDSALYLCASSLEVGNTGELFFGEGSRLTVL.